This T cell receptor beta chain was captured in a study of T cell changes during pregnancy in multiple sclerosis. Profiled with immunoSEQ multiplex PCR; TCRdb holds only in-frame clones, not every one. The data show more than 10,000 clones, with roughly 84% seen just once and approximately 10% held by the top ten. Trimming removed 4 bases at V and 4 bases at J, with 17 bases between. The V gene's germline CDR1 is SEHNR and CDR2 FQNEAQ (reference sequence). The CDR3 spans 15 residues. The specimen comprised CD8+ T cells from peripheral blood mononuclear cells, sampled after pregnancy. The chain has TRBV7-9 and TRBJ2-7, with D possibly TRBD1 on 5 matching bases. The source of this sequence is a female donor in good health, enrolled as a control in a pregnancy study. The chain's CDR3 is CASSSTGRSIYEQYF. CDR3 nucleotides: TGTGCCAGCAGCTCAACAGGAAGATCTATATACGAGCAGTACTTC.